Listed here is a single T cell receptor (beta chain). Its specificity is unknown. These data are taken from a study of beta chain features in type 1 diabetes. Study details: Age, gender and cell yields were alike across patients and healthy donors.

Reverse transcription of all isolated RNA meant that expressed TCRB transcripts were sequenced. Using immunoSEQ multiplex PCR, the repertoire was profiled, and TCRdb retains in-frame clones only, with some absent. The data contain hundreds of thousands of clones, 15% of them singletons. Based on CD45RO/CCR7/CD25/CD127/CD95/CD27, CD4+ regulatory, stem cell-like memory, naive and central memory cells were sorted. The germline gives CDR1 SGHRS, CDR2 YFSETQ. The CDR3 has 15 amino acids. Trimming stripped 3 bases from V and 4 bases from J, with 14 bases between. General study points: Shorter TCRB CDR3s, moderately but significantly so, were found in Type 1 diabetes patients in all four CD4+ subsets. TCRB repertoires of naive, central memory and Treg cells appeared more similar among patients than among healthy donors. The cDNA sequencing approach could over-represent high-TCR-expressing cells.

Material for sequencing was naive CD4+ T cells from blood. The chain recombines TRBV5-1 with TRBJ1-3; D call uncertain. The clonotype was recovered from a man in his late teens or twenties with type 1 diabetes. CDR3: CASSSDPGGGNTIYF. In nucleotides, the CDR3 is TGCGCCAGCAGCTCCGACCCTGGCGGCGGAAACACCATATATTTT.